The 3 T cell receptor beta chains below were found in one sample sequenced in a study of T cell repertoires in ileal Crohn's disease. Here immunoSEQ multiplex PCR was the method, and the copy in TCRdb shows in-frame clones only, minus some. The data contain several thousand clones, 74% of them singletons. Material for sequencing was ileal tissue. The source is an adult with Crohn's disease.

A few counts support this clone. The chain uses TRBV28 and TRBJ2-3; D is ambiguous. CDR1 and CDR2 from the germline V gene are MDHEN and SYDVKM. This CDR3 has 13 amino acids. V gave up 4 bases and J gave up 2 bases, with 7 bases separating them. The CDR3 loop is CASSSGSTDTQYF. In DNA form, the CDR3 reads TGTGCCAGCAGTTCCGGGTCCACAGATACGCAGTATTTT.

This chain connects TRBV2 to TRBJ2-3; 10 bases agree with TRBD1. This CDR3 region has 16 residues. The germline gives CDR1 SNHLY, CDR2 FYNNEI. J gave up 4 bases and V 0 bases, and 4 bases lay outside the gene matches. The CDR3 loop reads CASSEAVGTGADTQYF. The CDR3 bases are TGTGCCAGCAGTGAAGCGGTGGGGACAGGGGCAGATACGCAGTATTTT. Looking up the rest from reference TRBV2 and TRBJ2-3 gives the full variable domain: EPEVTQTPSHQVTQMGQEVILRCVPISNHLYFYWYRQILGQKVEFLVSFYNNEISEKSEIFDDQFSVERPDGSNFTLKIRSTKLEDSAMYFCASSEAVGTGADTQYFGPGTRLTVL.

J is TRBJ2-7 and V is TRBV27; 9 bases map to TRBD1. The germline V gene has CDR1 MNHEY and CDR2 SMNVEV (reference sequence). Germline trimming cut 2 bases from V and 5 bases from J; bases unmatched to any gene: 4. The CDR3 consists of 14 residues. The CDR3, as DNA: TGTGCCAGCAGTTTAGGAACAGGGGGCGACGAGCAGTACTTC. This codes for CASSLGTGGDEQYF.